A selection of T cell receptor beta chains follows, all from one sample in a study of blood T cell repertoires in COVID-19. Clones were sequenced by immunoSEQ multiplex PCR, and TCRdb holds only the in-frame ones, with some missing. The sample records approximately 110,000 clones, approximately 85% being singletons. Specimen: peripheral blood. The receptors come from an elderly woman with COVID-19, enrolled during active disease. The CDR3 runs from the conserved cysteine through the conserved F or W. A D gene is named only where the DNA matches it firmly. Clone size appears in some rows only: once, few, many, or a class for an expanded clone.

d_gene	j_gene	abundance	v_gene	CDR3nt	CDR3aa
TRBD2	TRBJ2-7	.	TRBV28	TGTGCCAGCAGTCCGCTAGCGGTCTCCTACGAGCAGTACTTC	CASSPLAVSYEQYF
TRBD2	TRBJ2-1	.	TRBV27	TGTGCCAGCAGTTTAGGGAGGGCCAGTAATGAGCAGTTCTTC	CASSLGRASNEQFF
TRBD1	TRBJ2-5	.	TRBV5-8	TGTGCCAGCAGCCAGGGGCGTGGGACAGGGTACCAAGAGACCCAGTACTTC	CASSQGRGTGYQETQYF
.	TRBJ1-1	.	TRBV9	TGTGCCAGCAGCGTAGGACAGACGAACACTGAAGCTTTCTTT	CASSVGQTNTEAFF
TRBD2	TRBJ2-2	.	TRBV7-2	TGTGCCAGCAGCTTAGAAGGCGGGAGGGCCGTGGGCGGGGAGCTGTTTTTT	CASSLEGGRAVGGELFF
TRBD1	TRBJ2-7	once	TRBV15	TGTGCCACCAGCGGACGACAGGGTCAGAACGAGCAGTACTTC	CATSGRQGQNEQYF
.	TRBJ1-6	.	TRBV7-2	TGTGCCAGCAGCTTACTCTCAGGGGAGAATTCACCCCTCCACTTT	CASSLLSGENSPLHF
TRBD2	TRBJ2-3	.	TRBV7-2	TGTGCCAGCAGCTTACTACTAAGCGGGAGGGGTGGCACAGATACGCAGTATTTT	CASSLLLSGRGGTDTQYF
TRBD1	TRBJ1-2	.	TRBV28	TGTGCCAGCACTCCTGGGGGGACAGTCTATGGCTACACCTTC	CASTPGGTVYGYTF
TRBD1	TRBJ2-7	few	TRBV19	TGTGCCAGTAGTAGGTCAGGGGGCTACGAGCAGTACTTC	CASSRSGGYEQYF
TRBD1	TRBJ1-6	few	TRBV5-1	TGCGCCAGCAGACGGACAGGTCATAATTCACCCCTCCACTTT	CASRRTGHNSPLHF
.	TRBJ2-3	.	TRBV5-6	TGTGCCAGCAGCTTGGGGGCTACTAGTTACGATACGCAGTATTTT	CASSLGATSYDTQYF
.	TRBJ2-3	few	TRBV5-1	TGCGCCAGCACAGAGGGTATCGGAGATACGCAGTATTTT	CASTEGIGDTQYF
TRBD2	TRBJ2-3	once	TRBV25-1	TGTGCCAGCAGTGTAGGGAGGGCTAGCACAGATACGCAGTATTTT	CASSVGRASTDTQYF
.	TRBJ1-6	.	TRBV6-5	TGTGCCAGCAGTTACTCGAAACAGGTTCATAATTCACCCCTCCACTTT	CASSYSKQVHNSPLHF
.	TRBJ2-7	.	TRBV18	TGTGCCAGCTGTATGGCAGGGGGGTACGAGCAGTACTTC	CASCMAGGYEQYF
.	TRBJ1-2	.	TRBV6-1	TGTGCCAGCAGTGAAAGCGGTCTTACGGGTCGCGGCTACACCTTC	CASSESGLTGRGYTF
TRBD2	TRBJ2-1	.	TRBV5-6	TGTGCCAGCAGCTTGAATCCTAGCGGGGGCAATGAGCAGTTCTTC	CASSLNPSGGNEQFF
.	TRBJ1-1	.	TRBV7-8	TGTGCCAGCAGCTTAGCGGGAGACAACACTGAAGCTTTCTTT	CASSLAGDNTEAFF
TRBD1	TRBJ1-2	few	TRBV7-2	TGTGCCAGCAGCCCCCGACAGGGTAACTATGGCTACACCTTC	CASSPRQGNYGYTF
TRBD1	TRBJ1-5	.	TRBV5-1	TGCGCCAGCAGCGAACAGGGGTCGGGCAATCAGCCCCAGCATTTT	CASSEQGSGNQPQHF
.	TRBJ1-2	few	TRBV7-2	TGTGCCAGCAGCGCCGCGGGGATCTATGGCTACACCTTC	CASSAAGIYGYTF
TRBD2	TRBJ2-7	.	TRBV3-1/TRBV3-2	TGTGCCAGCAGCCCGGGGACTAGCGGGAGAAGCGAGCAGTACTTC	CASSPGTSGRSEQYF